Shown below are 21 T cell receptor beta chains from a single sample sequenced in a study of blood T cell repertoires in COVID-19. The table came from immunoSEQ multiplex PCR; TCRdb's copy has only in-frame clones and leaves some out. The profile shows approximately 100,000 clones, about 75% of them singletons. Sequenced: peripheral blood. Every receptor here comes from a man of 80 years or more with acute or convalescent COVID-19.

V and J are TRBV3-1 (or the pseudogene TRBV3-2) and TRBJ2-7; 7 bases align to TRBD2. Germline lookup yields CDR1 LGHDT and CDR2 YNNKEL (reference sequence). The CDR3 has 16 residues. V shed 4 bases, J shed 4 bases, and the junction held 13 bases outside the gene matches. The CDR3 nucleotides are TGTGCCAGCAGCCCCCCCTCCGGCGGGAGTAAGTACGAGCAGTACTTC. Residues: CASSPPSGGSKYEQYF.

CDR3 nucleotides: TGCGCCAGCGCAATTACTAGCGGGAGCAGCTCCTACGAGCAGTACTTC. It codes for CASAITSGSSSYEQYF. The chain has TRBV5-1 and TRBJ2-7; 11 positions agree with TRBD2. The CDR3 contains 16 residues. Trimming removed 7 bases from V and 0 bases from J; junction bases left unmatched: 9. Per germline, CDR1 SGHRS and CDR2 YFSETQ.

This chain links TRBV7-2 with TRBJ2-3; TRBD2 might be the D (5 bases). Trimming pared 1 base from V and 0 bases from J, leaving 8 bases between. Germline lookup yields CDR1 SGHTA and CDR2 FQGNSA. This CDR3 spans 15 amino acids. DNA of the CDR3: TGTGCCAGCAGCTTAGGCGGGCCTAGCACAGATACGCAGTATTTT. The encoded protein is CASSLGGPSTDTQYF.

This rearrangement joins TRBV7-9 to TRBJ2-1; 9 bases agree with TRBD2. This CDR3 comprises 19 residues. From germline, CDR1 is SEHNR and CDR2 FQNEAQ (reference sequence). Unmatched junction bases numbered 14, after V lost 5 bases and J lost 0 bases. CDR3 loop: CASSPPPSASGTSYNEQFF. In nucleotides, the CDR3 is TGTGCCAGCAGCCCACCCCCATCCGCTAGCGGGACCTCCTACAATGAGCAGTTCTTC.

At least ten counts were recorded for this clone. V and J are TRBV7-9 and TRBJ2-2; 10 bases match TRBD1. After removal of 5 bases from V and 6 bases from J, the junction contained 9 bases not matched to a gene. There are 16 residues in the CDR3. In germline, CDR1 is SEHNR, CDR2 FQNEAQ (reference sequence). CDR3 nucleotides: TGTGCCAGCAGCCAACCGACAGGGGGCTGGGCCGGGGAGCTGTTTTTT. Encoded protein: CASSQPTGGWAGELFF.

V usage is TRBV5-6 and J usage is TRBJ2-7; D may be TRBD1 (5 bases). The germline V and J ends were trimmed by 2 bases and 4 bases, with 13 bases remaining between them. The CDR3 length is 14 residues. The germline CDR1 and CDR2 sequences are SGHDT and YYEEEE. CDR3 nucleotides: TGTGCCAGCAGCTTTAATACAGGTAGTTACGAGCAGTACTTC. It encodes CASSFNTGSYEQYF.

CDR3 sequence: CASRLTRSSIQYF. The CDR3 region has the DNA TGTGCCAGCAGATTAACGAGGTCCAGCATTCAGTATTTT. The J gene is TRBJ2-3, the V gene TRBV27; D not resolved. V was clipped by 6 bases and J by 12 bases, with 19 bases between them. Looked up from germline, CDR1 is MNHEY and CDR2 is SMNVEV (reference sequence). The CDR3 covers 13 residues.

The V gene is TRBV19, the J gene TRBJ2-5; 7 nucleotides match TRBD2. CDR3 length equals 15 residues. Germline values: CDR1 LNHDA, CDR2 SQIVND (reference sequence). The J segment lost 2 bases and the V segment lost 0 bases, leaving 3 bases of the junction unmatched. This CDR3 reads CASSIESGGQETQYF. DNA for the CDR3: TGTGCCAGTAGTATAGAATCGGGGGGTCAAGAGACCCAGTACTTC.

The chain links TRBV4-1 to TRBJ2-3; 8 positions agree with TRBD2. After removal of 1 base from V and 4 bases from J, the junction contained 7 bases not matched to a gene. This CDR3 contains 16 residues. CDR1 is MGHRA, CDR2 YSYEKL, per germline. The CDR3 nucleotides are TGCGCCAGCAGCCAAGCGGATAGCGGGAACTCAGATACGCAGTATTTT. Its translation is CASSQADSGNSDTQYF.

V usage is TRBV3-1 (or the pseudogene TRBV3-2) and J usage is TRBJ2-3; 12 bases fit TRBD2. V lost 5 bases, J lost 1 base, and 13 bases stayed unmatched. The CDR3 length is 19 residues. Germline V gene data show CDR1 as LGHDT and CDR2 as YNNKEL (reference sequence). For the CDR3, the DNA is TGTGCCAGCAGCGCTCTCGTCCGTTCTAGCGGGAGGGGCACAGATACGCAGTATTTT. Translation: CASSALVRSSGRGTDTQYF.

The chain employs TRBV5-4 and TRBJ1-4, with TRBD1 identical over 11 bases. V shed 4 bases, J shed 8 bases, and the junction held 13 bases outside the gene matches. The CDR3 is made up of 17 amino acids. Germline CDR1 reads SGHNT; CDR2 reads YYREEE (reference sequence). The CDR3 region is CASSPGQGGLGAEKLFF. The CDR3 nucleotides are TGTGCCAGCAGCCCGGGACAGGGGGGTTTAGGGGCGGAAAAACTGTTTTTT.

CDR3 sequence reads: CASSATGGWNEQFF. The CDR3 DNA reads as TGTGCCAGCAGTGCTACAGGGGGCTGGAATGAGCAGTTCTTC. The V gene is TRBV2, the J gene TRBJ2-1, with 9 bases that match TRBD1. The V gene's germline CDR1 is SNHLY and CDR2 FYNNEI. The CDR3 is made up of 14 amino acids. V shed 4 bases, J shed 7 bases, and the junction held 5 bases outside the gene matches. Combining the CDR3 with reference TRBV2 and TRBJ2-1 gives the whole variable domain EPEVTQTPSHQVTQMGQEVILRCVPISNHLYFYWYRQILGQKVEFLVSFYNNEISEKSEIFDDQFSVERPDGSNFTLKIRSTKLEDSAMYFCASSATGGWNEQFFGPGTRLTVL.

V and J are TRBV27 and TRBJ1-2, with unresolved D. This CDR3 has 13 residues. The V and J ends lost 3 bases and 4 bases respectively, with 9 bases between them. Germline values: CDR1 MNHEY, CDR2 SMNVEV (reference sequence). The CDR3 DNA sequence: TGTGCCAGCAGTTTCAACAGTGCCTATGGCTACACCTTC. This translates into CASSFNSAYGYTF.

This sequence joins TRBV5-1 and TRBJ2-7; 7 bases are a match to TRBD2. After removal of 0 bases from V and 7 bases from J, the junction contained 10 bases not matched to a gene. The CDR3 sequence is 15 residues long. Germline V gene lookup returns CDR1 SGHRS and CDR2 YFSETQ. CDR3 sequence: CASSLEGLSLREQYF. In DNA, the CDR3 is TGCGCCAGCAGCTTGGAGGGACTAAGCTTACGGGAGCAGTACTTC.

CDR3 sequence: CSVEASGPEQYF. The DNA of the CDR3 is TGCAGCGTTGAAGCTAGCGGGCCGGAGCAGTACTTC. The rearrangement joins TRBV29-1 to TRBJ2-7, with 8 bases that match TRBD2. Germline V lookup: CDR1 SQVTM, CDR2 ANQGSEA. This CDR3 has 12 residues. Trimming took 1 base from V and 7 from J; bases not matched to a gene: 3.

The V gene is TRBV4-1, the J gene TRBJ1-1; D might be TRBD1 (5 bases). The CDR3 is made up of 13 amino acids. The V gene's germline CDR1 is MGHRA and CDR2 YSYEKL. V was trimmed by 4 bases and J by 5 bases, leaving 11 bases between them. CDR3 bases: TGCGCCAGCAGCCGAGCGGAGGGGACTGAAGCTTTCTTT. Its translation is CASSRAEGTEAFF.

This clone was observed once. This chain connects TRBV3-1 (or the pseudogene TRBV3-2) to TRBJ1-6; D gene uncertain. Germline values: CDR1 LGHDT, CDR2 YNNKEL (reference sequence). The ends were cut back, 0 bases at V and 7 bases at J, with 7 bases in the middle. The CDR3 length is 14 residues. The CDR3 DNA follows: TGTGCCAGCAGCCAAGATATCCGGAATTCACCCCTCCACTTT. It is translated as CASSQDIRNSPLHF.

This chain connects TRBV5-4 to TRBJ2-7; D might be TRBD2 (6 bases). Trimming pared 0 bases from V and 5 bases from J, leaving 15 bases between. CDR3 length equals 15 residues. Germline V gene sequence: CDR1 SGHNT, CDR2 YYREEE (reference sequence). The CDR3 protein is CASSLGAGPENEQYF. In DNA form, the CDR3 reads TGTGCCAGCAGCTTGGGAGCGGGCCCGGAGAACGAGCAGTACTTC.

The chain is built from TRBV27 and TRBJ2-1, with unresolved D. The V gene lost 2 bases and the J gene lost 10 bases, with 6 bases spanning the gap. The germline CDR1 and CDR2 sequences are MNHEY and SMNVEV (reference sequence). This CDR3 spans 11 amino acids. Written as DNA, the CDR3 is TGTGCCAGCAGTTTAGGCAGGGAGCAGTTCTTC. It codes for CASSLGREQFF.

The J gene is TRBJ2-7, the V gene TRBV4-3, with TRBD2 matching 9 bases. V was pared by 0 bases and J by 5 bases, with 11 bases of the junction left unmatched. The CDR3 covers 17 residues. Looked up from germline, CDR1 is LGHNA and CDR2 is YSLEER. The CDR3 is CASSQDKRVAGVDEQYF. The CDR3 nucleotides read TGCGCCAGCAGCCAAGATAAGCGAGTAGCGGGGGTCGACGAGCAGTACTTC.

The gene calls are TRBV10-1 and TRBJ1-1; the match to TRBD1 covers 7 bases. CDR3 length equals 14 residues. V lost 4 bases, J lost 0 bases, and 2 bases stayed unmatched. In germline, CDR1 is WNHNN, CDR2 SYGVQD (reference sequence). The CDR3: CASSAGTVNTEAFF. CDR3 bases: TGCGCCAGCAGTGCCGGGACAGTGAACACTGAAGCTTTCTTT.